The 32 T cell receptor beta chains below all came from one sample that was sequenced in a study of OX40 agonist ivuxolimab in advanced cancers. TCRdb's table, derived via immunoSEQ multiplex PCR, lists solely in-frame clones and lacks some. The data show roughly 90,000 clones, about 89% seen once. Sequenced here: CD4+ or CD8+ T cells sorted from blood, sampled in a trial of the OX40 agonist ivuxolimab. The receptors shown here come from an adult with an advanced solid tumor such as melanoma, head and neck, liver or kidney cancer.

The chain joins TRBV11-2 to TRBJ2-7; 9 nucleotides line up with TRBD2. J gave up 3 bases and V 5 bases, and 5 bases lay outside the gene matches. CDR1 is SGHAT and CDR2 is FQNNGV in the germline V gene. This CDR3 contains 14 residues. CDR3 DNA: TGTGCCAGCAGCGTAGCGGGAGAGCGCTACGAGCAGTACTTC. It specifies CASSVAGERYEQYF.

The chain recombines TRBV9 with TRBJ1-2, with TRBD1 matching 10 bases. With V trimmed by 6 bases and J by 3 bases, 8 bases remained unmatched. Germline CDR1 is SGDLS and CDR2 is YYNGEE. The CDR3 loop spans 15 amino acids. CDR3 amino acids: CASTQGGTGDYGYTF. The CDR3, as DNA: TGTGCCAGCACTCAAGGGGGGACAGGGGACTATGGCTACACCTTC.

V is TRBV10-1 and J is TRBJ2-1; the D is unclear. The CDR3 contains 13 residues. V was trimmed by 0 bases and J by 8 bases, leaving 8 bases between them. Germline V gene data show CDR1 as WNHNN and CDR2 as SYGVQD (reference sequence). The CDR3 DNA sequence: TGCGCCAGCAGTGAGTCTGTGAGGCATGAGCAGTTCTTC. This sequence encodes CASSESVRHEQFF.

The chain links TRBV19 to TRBJ2-3, with 7 nucleotides matching TRBD2. The V gene's germline CDR1 is LNHDA and CDR2 SQIVND (reference sequence). The CDR3 contains 15 residues. The ends lost 3 bases at V and 6 bases at J; junction bases unmatched: 9. The CDR3 loop reads CASSIAGRSGDTQYF. The CDR3 nucleotides are TGTGCCAGTAGTATTGCCGGGAGGTCTGGGGATACGCAGTATTTT.

Only one count was recorded for this clone. V gene TRBV2 combines with J gene TRBJ2-7; D perhaps matches TRBD1 (5 bases). In germline, CDR1 is SNHLY, CDR2 FYNNEI. V lost 6 bases and J lost 1, with 13 bases in between. This CDR3 spans 14 amino acids. The CDR3 DNA reads TGTGCCAGCAGCGATCAGGGCCGTTCCTACGAGCAGTACTTC. It is translated as CASSDQGRSYEQYF.

The J gene is TRBJ2-2, the V gene TRBV5-4; the D gene could be TRBD1 or TRBD2 (5 bases each). Germline V gene lookup returns CDR1 SGHNT and CDR2 YYREEE (reference sequence). The CDR3 length is 14 residues. V was trimmed by 4 bases and J by 6 bases, leaving 13 bases between them. CDR3 sequence: CASSPGWGPGELFF. Written as DNA, the CDR3 is TGTGCCAGCAGCCCGGGGTGGGGACCCGGGGAGCTGTTTTTT. The whole variable domain, filled in from reference TRBV5-4 and TRBJ2-2, reads ETGVTQSPTHLIKTRGQQVTLRCSSQSGHNTVSWYQQALGQGPQFIFQYYREEENGRGNFPPRFSGLQFPNYSSELNVNALELDDSALYLCASSPGWGPGELFFGEGSRLTVL.

The genes are TRBV5-5 and TRBJ2-3; D is uncertain. Germline V gene sequence: CDR1 SGHKS, CDR2 YYEKEE (reference sequence). The CDR3 has 14 amino acids. V lost 0 bases and J 0 bases, leaving 5 bases between the germline ends. CDR3 residues: CASSLDGSTDTQYF. The CDR3 region has the DNA TGTGCCAGCAGCTTGGACGGTAGCACAGATACGCAGTATTTT.

This clone was picked up a small number of times. The chain has TRBV15 and TRBJ2-2; D is unresolved. V lost 0 bases, J lost 2 bases, and 7 bases lay in between. The CDR3 covers 15 residues. Per the germline V gene, CDR1 is LNHNV and CDR2 is YYDKDF (reference sequence). CDR3 coding DNA: TGTGCCACCAGCAGAGATCGGCACAACACCGGGGAGCTGTTTTTT. It specifies CATSRDRHNTGELFF.

This chain links TRBV27 with TRBJ2-1, with a tentative D call TRBD2 (6 bases). Trimming left V 6 bases short and J 4 bases short, with 13 bases between. Germline CDR1 reads MNHEY; CDR2 reads SMNVEV (reference sequence). This CDR3 has 14 residues. CDR3 sequence (DNA): TGTGCCAGCAGCCTGGGACTCAAGTACAATGAGCAGTTCTTC. Protein: CASSLGLKYNEQFF.

This clone was found once. The chain has TRBV29-1 and TRBJ2-7; the D gene is possibly TRBD2 (5 bases). The V end lost 0 bases, the J end lost 6 bases, and 18 bases lay between the germline ends. The CDR3 is 15 amino acids. CDR1 is SQVTM and CDR2 is ANQGSEA in the germline V gene. CDR3 loop: CSVEDPRTEAREQYF. The CDR3 DNA reads TGCAGCGTTGAAGATCCTAGGACGGAGGCGCGCGAGCAGTACTTC.

This chain uses TRBV12-5 with TRBJ2-1, with a weak D call TRBD1 (5 bases). The V end lost 7 bases, the J end lost 4 bases, and 11 bases lay between the germline ends. The CDR3 consists of 13 residues. The germline CDR1 and CDR2 sequences are LGHNT and FRNRAP. The CDR3 DNA reads TGTGCTAGTGCCGCTGACAGTTACAATGAGCAGTTCTTC. Residues: CASAADSYNEQFF. The complete variable domain, with remaining parts taken from reference TRBV12-5 and TRBJ2-1, reads DARVTQTPRHKVTEMGQEVTMRCQPILGHNTVFWYRQTMMQGLELLAYFRNRAPLDDSGMPKDRFSAEMPDATLATLKIQPSEPRDSAVYFCASAADSYNEQFFGPGTRLTVL.

The sample holds one count of this clone. This chain joins TRBV2 and TRBJ2-7, with TRBD2 matching 10 bases. CDR1 and CDR2 (germline): SNHLY, FYNNEI. The CDR3 is made up of 15 amino acids. After removal of 5 bases from V and 4 bases from J, the junction contained 8 bases not matched to a gene. CDR3 in amino acids: CASSKLGLANYEQYF. The CDR3 region has the DNA TGTGCCAGCAGTAAGCTGGGACTAGCGAATTACGAGCAGTACTTC.

This chain links TRBV27 with TRBJ2-7; D remains unclear. Trimming cost V 11 bases and J 1 base, with 9 bases left between them. There are 11 residues in the CDR3. The germline V gene encodes CDR1 MNHEY and CDR2 SMNVEV (reference sequence). CDR3 in DNA: TGTGCCTGCTCAGATTCCTACGAGCAGTACTTC. It encodes CACSDSYEQYF.

There are a few counts of this clone. CDR3 residues: CASSKKQSDYEQYF. In nucleotides, the CDR3 is TGTGCCAGCAGCAAAAAACAATCTGACTACGAGCAGTACTTC. The J gene is TRBJ2-7, the V gene TRBV21-1; the D call of TRBD1 is as the table states it, not checked on the DNA. TRBV21-1 counts as a pseudogene. The CDR3 runs to 14 residues.

V usage is TRBV10-3 and J usage is TRBJ2-1; D remains unclear. The germline V gene has CDR1 ENHRY and CDR2 SYGVKD. The CDR3 runs to 13 residues. V lost 2 bases, J lost 10 bases, and 12 bases lay in between. The CDR3, as DNA: TGTGCCATCAGTGAGAACTCACTACGGGAGCAGTTCTTC. The encoded protein is CAISENSLREQFF.

This clone appeared a single time. This sequence joins TRBV5-1 and TRBJ1-4, with a possible D match to TRBD1 (6 bases). Per the germline V gene, CDR1 is SGHRS and CDR2 is YFSETQ. V lost 5 bases and J lost 0, with 17 bases in between. CDR3 length: 17 residues. The CDR3 DNA reads TGCGCCAGCAGGACAGGTCTTTCCACCCCAACTAATGAAAAACTGTTTTTT. This sequence encodes CASRTGLSTPTNEKLFF.

The gene calls are TRBV6-4 and TRBJ1-2, with no clear D. Germline V gene data show CDR1 as MRHNA and CDR2 as SNTAGT. This CDR3 is 14 amino acids long. V was clipped by 6 bases and J by 5 bases, with 16 bases between them. The CDR3 sequence: CASSPGVGVYGYTF. CDR3 in DNA: TGTGCCAGCAGCCCCGGGGTTGGCGTTTATGGCTACACCTTC.

V is TRBV10-1 and J is TRBJ2-5; TRBD1 might be the D (6 bases). Deletions cut 5 bases from V and 1 base from J, with 14 bases between. This CDR3 has 15 residues. The germline V gene encodes CDR1 WNHNN and CDR2 SYGVQD (reference sequence). CDR3 sequence: CASSSQGSAQETQYF. The DNA for the CDR3 is TGCGCCAGCAGTAGCCAGGGGAGCGCCCAAGAGACCCAGTACTTC.

This chain links TRBV5-1 with TRBJ2-5; D remains unclear. The CDR3 is made up of 13 amino acids. V lost 4 bases, J lost 5 bases, and 12 bases lay in between. Germline-derived CDR1 and CDR2 are SGHRS and YFSETQ. Here the CDR3 reads CASSPELRETQYF. In DNA form, the CDR3 reads TGCGCCAGCAGCCCCGAACTCCGGGAGACCCAGTACTTC.

In DNA, the CDR3 is TGTGCCAGCTCACCCGGACAGGGTGAGGGCTACACCTTC. Translating it yields CASSPGQGEGYTF. The rearrangement joins TRBV18 to TRBJ1-2; 8 nucleotides line up with TRBD1. Germline V gene sequence: CDR1 KGHSH, CDR2 LQKENI. V shed 3 bases, J shed 8 bases, and the junction held 5 bases outside the gene matches. The CDR3 spans 13 residues.

This clone was detected only once. The chain employs TRBV5-1 and TRBJ2-1; D is unclear. The CDR3 has 13 residues. Germline CDR1 and CDR2: SGHRS and YFSETQ. V was cut by 2 bases and J by 8 bases, with 11 bases left in between. The CDR3 region is CASSLQRIDEQFF. CDR3 DNA: TGCGCCAGCAGCTTACAAAGAATAGATGAGCAGTTCTTC.

V gene TRBV9 combines with J gene TRBJ2-7; 7 bases are a match to TRBD1. Looked up from germline, CDR1 is SGDLS and CDR2 is YYNGEE. V lost 1 base and J lost 6; bases outside the gene matches: 4. The CDR3 runs to 13 residues. The CDR3 spells CASSVLHRGEQYF. Written as DNA, the CDR3 is TGTGCCAGCAGCGTACTCCACAGGGGCGAGCAGTACTTC. The full variable domain, rest sourced from reference TRBV9 and TRBJ2-7, is DSGVTQTPKHLITATGQRVTLRCSPRSGDLSVYWYQQSLDQGLQFLIQYYNGEERAKGNILERFSAQQFPDLHSELNLSSLELGDSALYFCASSVLHRGEQYFGPGTRLTVT.

The chain uses TRBV6-5 and TRBJ1-4; D is uncertain. The V end lost 2 bases, the J end lost 5 bases, and 12 bases lay between the germline ends. The CDR3 sequence is 15 residues long. CDR1 is MNHEY, CDR2 SVGAGI, per germline. This CDR3 reads CASSYTGGWNEKLFF. DNA for the CDR3: TGTGCCAGCAGTTACACGGGCGGGTGGAATGAAAAACTGTTTTTT.

The chain uses TRBV5-6 and TRBJ2-2; D is uncertain. V was trimmed by 1 base and J by 8 bases, leaving 3 bases between them. The length of the CDR3 is 11 residues. Germline V gene data show CDR1 as SGHDT and CDR2 as YYEEEE. CDR3 nucleotide sequence: TGTGCCAGCAGCTTGTTAGGGGAGCTGTTTTTT. Its translation: CASSLLGELFF.

The chain employs TRBV5-1 and TRBJ2-1; D gene uncertain. The V and J ends lost 4 bases and 0 bases respectively, with 14 bases between them. Germline assignment: CDR1 SGHRS and CDR2 YFSETQ. The CDR3 sequence is 16 residues long. CDR3 nucleotide sequence: TGCGCCAGCAGCGAAGGGCGGATGAGCTCCTACAATGAGCAGTTCTTC. Translating gives CASSEGRMSSYNEQFF. The entire variable domain, with the rest obtained from reference TRBV5-1 and TRBJ2-1, is as follows: KAGVTQTPRYLIKTRGQQVTLSCSPISGHRSVSWYQQTPGQGLQFLFEYFSETQRNKGNFPGRFSGRQFSNSRSEMNVSTLELGDSALYLCASSEGRMSSYNEQFFGPGTRLTVL.

V gene TRBV7-3 combines with J gene TRBJ1-2, with TRBD1 matching 8 bases. V trimming: 5 bases; J trimming: 7 bases; junction bases outside the gene matches: 6. Looked up from germline, CDR1 is SGHTA and CDR2 is FQGTGA. The CDR3 covers 13 residues. CDR3 in DNA: TGTGCCAGCAGCCCGGACAGGGACCTTGGCTACACCTTC. It encodes CASSPDRDLGYTF.

A single count supports this clone. V usage is TRBV19 and J usage is TRBJ2-2; no firm D call. Trimming removed 11 bases from V and 2 bases from J, with 12 bases in between. CDR1 is LNHDA, CDR2 SQIVND, per germline (reference sequence). The CDR3 covers 13 residues. The CDR3 reads CARLGPNTGELFF. DNA for the CDR3: TGTGCCCGCCTAGGGCCTAACACCGGGGAGCTGTTTTTT.

This chain connects TRBV27 to TRBJ2-5, with D possibly matching TRBD2 (7 bases). The end of the DNA aligns better with TRBJ2-7, so the J call may be wrong. The CDR3 spans 15 residues. Germline CDR1 and CDR2: MNHEY and SMNVEV (reference sequence). CDR3 sequence (DNA): TGTGCCAGCAGTTTATTCGGGGGGCGGGCTTACGAGCAGTACTTC. Residues: CASSLFGGRAYEQYF.

The rearrangement links TRBV5-4 to TRBJ2-5; D perhaps matches TRBD2 (6 bases). The end of the DNA fits TRBJ2-7 better, so the J call may be wrong. CDR3 length: 15 residues. Germline CDR1 is SGHNT and CDR2 is YYREEE (reference sequence). The CDR3 region is CASSPVEGLAYEQYF. As DNA, the CDR3 is TGTGCCAGCAGCCCCGTGGAGGGTTTGGCCTACGAGCAGTACTTC.

This clone was counted once. The chain has TRBV30 and TRBJ2-1, with D possibly being TRBD2 (5 bases). The V end was cut by 4 bases, the J end by 7 bases, with 11 bases between. Germline V gene sequence: CDR1 GTSNPN, CDR2 SVGIG (reference sequence). The CDR3 is 12 amino acids. The CDR3 sequence is CAWTAAGNEQFF. For the CDR3, the DNA is TGTGCCTGGACCGCGGCGGGTAATGAGCAGTTCTTC.

The genes are TRBV5-1 and TRBJ2-3; TRBD1 aligns across 10 bases. J was trimmed by 3 bases and V by 7 bases; bases with no gene match: 2. This CDR3 contains 13 residues. Germline assignment: CDR1 SGHRS and CDR2 YFSETQ. CDR3 sequence reads: CASRQGATDTQYF. CDR3 nucleotide sequence: TGCGCCAGCCGACAGGGGGCAACAGATACGCAGTATTTT. Together with reference TRBV5-1 and TRBJ2-3, the CDR3 gives the full variable domain: KAGVTQTPRYLIKTRGQQVTLSCSPISGHRSVSWYQQTPGQGLQFLFEYFSETQRNKGNFPGRFSGRQFSNSRSEMNVSTLELGDSALYLCASRQGATDTQYFGPGTRLTVL.

V usage is TRBV15 and J usage is TRBJ1-4; no reliable D call. CDR1 LNHNV and CDR2 YYDKDF come from the germline V gene (reference sequence). The CDR3 totals 14 residues. The ends were cut back, 5 bases at V and 7 bases at J, with 14 bases in the middle. The CDR3 region has the DNA TGTGCCACCAGCCCCTTCGGACGGATTGAAAAACTGTTTTTT. The encoded protein is CATSPFGRIEKLFF. The full variable domain, with the rest looked up from reference TRBV15 and TRBJ1-4, is DAMVIQNPRYQVTQFGKPVTLSCSQTLNHNVMYWYQQKSSQAPKLLFHYYDKDFNNEADTPDNFQSRRPNTSFCFLDIRSPGLGDTAMYLCATSPFGRIEKLFFGSGTQLSVL.